This record looks at one TCR beta chain sequence and its context. Its antigen is not yet known. Base qualities are not at hand, and no much larger clone is one base apart. This sample stems from a study of blood T cell repertoires in COVID-19 (dated by TCRdb to between 2020 and 2021). Turning to the overall study: Collaborator samples came from the United States, Italy and Spain and covered acute and convalescent phases of COVID-19. The material from the prospective study consisted of cDNA or gDNA derived from T cells, B-cell-depleted T cells, or PBMCs. Deeply sampled blood TCRbeta repertoires from subjects exposed to, actively infected with, or recovered from COVID-19 were included in the dataset. A freely available public database, intended as a resource for researchers studying the immune response to SARS-CoV-2, is where the repertoires were released. The samples were drawn from the first 160 participants of the ongoing ImmuneRACE study and from 950 to 1,500 subjects provided by 6 global collaborators. A de-identified subject ID, COVID-19 status, age in years and sex were almost always included in the sample metadata. Where HLA class I and class II types were available, the types were taken from metadata supplied by the sample provider, not from assay-based typing.

Study-wide findings and limitations: The amount of clinical and demographic metadata varied by source and participant and was provided uncurated.

CDR1 and CDR2 are drawn from the germline V gene: SGDLS, YYNGEE. A distance of 11 bases separates the germline ends of V and J, which lose 4 bases and 1 base respectively. The CDR3 measures 14 amino acids from cysteine to phenylalanine. Left in the record is the CDR3 DNA by itself, 42 bases read in frame from the first base. In the prospective study, participants were roughly 18 to 100 years old, resided in 24 geographic areas of the United States, and were enrolled through a virtual design. In the prospective study, cohorts were assigned on the basis of participant-reported clinical history obtained from a screening survey and a study questionnaire. For ImmuneRACE Cohort 3, a participant was defined as recovered based on two consecutive negative NP/OP PCR tests, clearance by a healthcare professional, or resolution of symptoms. Each participant in the prospective study had whole blood, serum and a nasopharyngeal or oropharyngeal swab collected by mobile phlebotomists. Participants in the prospective study had the option to provide additional blood draws and questionnaires over an approximately two-month period. Before DNA extraction, prospective study blood samples were shipped either frozen or at room temperature.

The immunoSEQ Assay, a bias-controlled multiplex PCR, was used to amplify TCRbeta CDR3 regions from genomic DNA. Per the source publication's procedure: Within the assay, amplification of reference gene primers was used to estimate how many nucleated cells each sample contained. To quantify the absolute abundance of each unique TCRbeta CDR3 rearrangement, sequence reads were collapsed and filtered. Productive Simpson clonality was computed per sample as the square root of Simpson's diversity index over productive rearrangements. The immuneACCESS repertoire file appears here via TCRdb, limited to in-frame rearrangements. These files lack a portion of the clones; in checked studies, under half of the deficit traces to unresolved V genes, and the cause of the others is not known. V and J calls and clone size are those listed in that table; D and trimming were worked out from the DNA. The sample table shows more than 300,000 clones, and 85% to 90% are seen once. The leading ten clones occupy 10% of the sample.

The sequence was obtained from a woman aged 18-29 years who had recovered from COVID-19. The sequencing sample was made of PBMCs or T cells enriched from blood (not recorded which). This chain is built from TRBV9 and TRBJ1-2, with no D gene named confidently. The nucleotide sequence reads as follows: TGTGCCAGCAGCAGGGATCGGGGTAACTATGGCTACACCTTC. Translated, it gives CASSRDRGNYGYTF.